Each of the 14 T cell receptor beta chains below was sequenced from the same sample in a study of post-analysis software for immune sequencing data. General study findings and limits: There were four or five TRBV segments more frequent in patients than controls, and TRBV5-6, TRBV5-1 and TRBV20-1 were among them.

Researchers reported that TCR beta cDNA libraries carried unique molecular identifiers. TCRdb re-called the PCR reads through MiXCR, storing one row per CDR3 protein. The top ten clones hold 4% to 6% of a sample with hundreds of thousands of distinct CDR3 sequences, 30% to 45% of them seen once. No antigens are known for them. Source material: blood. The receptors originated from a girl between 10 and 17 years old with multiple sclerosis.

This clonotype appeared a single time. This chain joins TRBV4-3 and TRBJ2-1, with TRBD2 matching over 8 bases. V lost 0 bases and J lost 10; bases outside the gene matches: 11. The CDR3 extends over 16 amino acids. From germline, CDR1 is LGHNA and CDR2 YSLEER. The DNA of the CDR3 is TGCGCCAGCAGCCAAGATCCTCTCGGGGGGGCCAAAGAGCAGTTCTTC. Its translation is CASSQDPLGGAKEQFF.

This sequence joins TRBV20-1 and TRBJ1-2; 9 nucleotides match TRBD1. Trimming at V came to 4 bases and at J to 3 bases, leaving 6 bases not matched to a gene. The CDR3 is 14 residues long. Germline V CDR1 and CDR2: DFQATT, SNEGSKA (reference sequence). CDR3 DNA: TGCAGTGCTATCGCGGGACAGGGAGACTATGGCTACACCTTC. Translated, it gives CSAIAGQGDYGYTF.

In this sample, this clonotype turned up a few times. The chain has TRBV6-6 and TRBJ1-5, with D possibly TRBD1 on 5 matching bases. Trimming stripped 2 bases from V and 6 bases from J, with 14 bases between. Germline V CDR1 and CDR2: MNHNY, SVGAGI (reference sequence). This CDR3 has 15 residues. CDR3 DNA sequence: TGTGCCAGCAGTTACGGATTGAGGGGTGGTCAGCCCCAGCATTTT. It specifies CASSYGLRGGQPQHF.

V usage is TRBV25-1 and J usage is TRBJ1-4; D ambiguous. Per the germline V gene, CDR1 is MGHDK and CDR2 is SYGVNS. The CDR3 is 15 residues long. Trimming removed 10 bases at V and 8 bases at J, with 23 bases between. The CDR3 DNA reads TGTGCCACTCAAAAAACCGACACCGGTCGAGAAAAACTGTTTTTT. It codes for CATQKTDTGREKLFF.

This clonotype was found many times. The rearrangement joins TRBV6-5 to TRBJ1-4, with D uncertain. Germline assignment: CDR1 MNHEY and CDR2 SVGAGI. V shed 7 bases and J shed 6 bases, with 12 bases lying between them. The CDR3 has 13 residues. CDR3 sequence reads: CASTRRGHEKLFF. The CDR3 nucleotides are TGTGCCAGCACCCGACGGGGTCATGAAAAACTGTTTTTT.

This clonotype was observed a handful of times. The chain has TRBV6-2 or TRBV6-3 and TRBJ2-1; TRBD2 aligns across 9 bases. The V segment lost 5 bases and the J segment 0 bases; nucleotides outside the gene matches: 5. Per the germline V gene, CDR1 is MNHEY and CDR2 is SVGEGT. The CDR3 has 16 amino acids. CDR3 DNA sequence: TGTGCCAGCAGTAAACTAGCGGGCCGCTCCTACAATGAGCAGTTCTTC. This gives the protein CASSKLAGRSYNEQFF.

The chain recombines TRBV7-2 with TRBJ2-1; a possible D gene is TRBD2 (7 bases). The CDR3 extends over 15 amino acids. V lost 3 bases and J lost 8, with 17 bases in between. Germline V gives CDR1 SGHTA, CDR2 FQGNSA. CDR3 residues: CASSFIGGHLDEQFF. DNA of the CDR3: TGTGCCAGCAGCTTTATCGGGGGGCACCTCGATGAGCAGTTCTTC.

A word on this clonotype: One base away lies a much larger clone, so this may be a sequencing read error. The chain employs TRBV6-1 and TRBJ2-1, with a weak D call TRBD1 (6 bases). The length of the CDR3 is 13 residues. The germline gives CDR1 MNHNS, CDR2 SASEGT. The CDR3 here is CASSEGQLSERFF. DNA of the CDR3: TGTGCCAGCAGTGAGGGACAATTGAGTGAGCGGTTCTTC.

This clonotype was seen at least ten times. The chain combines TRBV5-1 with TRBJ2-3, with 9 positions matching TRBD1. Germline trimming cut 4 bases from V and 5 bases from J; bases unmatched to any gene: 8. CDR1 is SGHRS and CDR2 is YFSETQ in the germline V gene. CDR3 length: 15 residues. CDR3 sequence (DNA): TGCGCCAGCAGCCAACAGACAGGGGGACAAGATACGCAGTATTTT. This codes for CASSQQTGGQDTQYF.

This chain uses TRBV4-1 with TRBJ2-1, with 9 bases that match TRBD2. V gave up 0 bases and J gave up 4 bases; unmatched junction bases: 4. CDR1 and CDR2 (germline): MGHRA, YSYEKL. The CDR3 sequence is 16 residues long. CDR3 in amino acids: CASSQDAGGPYNEQFF. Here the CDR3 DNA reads TGCGCCAGCAGCCAAGATGCGGGAGGGCCGTACAATGAGCAGTTCTTC.

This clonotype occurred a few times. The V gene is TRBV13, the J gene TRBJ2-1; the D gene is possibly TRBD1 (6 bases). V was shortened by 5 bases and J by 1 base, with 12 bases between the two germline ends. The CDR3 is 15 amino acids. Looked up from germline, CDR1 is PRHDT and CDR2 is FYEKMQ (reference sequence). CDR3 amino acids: CASSHRQESYNEQFF. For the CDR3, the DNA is TGTGCCAGCAGCCACCGACAGGAGTCCTACAATGAGCAGTTCTTC. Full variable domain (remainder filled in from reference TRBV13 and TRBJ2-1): AAGVIQSPRHLIKEKRETATLKCYPIPRHDTVYWYQQGPGQDPQFLISFYEKMQSDKGSIPDRFSAQQFSDYHSELNMSSLELGDSALYFCASSHRQESYNEQFFGPGTRLTVL.

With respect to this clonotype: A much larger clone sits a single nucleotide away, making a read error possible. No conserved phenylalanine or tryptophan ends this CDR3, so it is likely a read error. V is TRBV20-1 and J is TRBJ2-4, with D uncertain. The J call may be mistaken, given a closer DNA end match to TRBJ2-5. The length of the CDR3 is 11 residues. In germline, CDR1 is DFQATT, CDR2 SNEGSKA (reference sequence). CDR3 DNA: TGCAGTGCTAGAGGTTCGGGGACCCAGTACCTC. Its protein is CSARGSGTQYL.

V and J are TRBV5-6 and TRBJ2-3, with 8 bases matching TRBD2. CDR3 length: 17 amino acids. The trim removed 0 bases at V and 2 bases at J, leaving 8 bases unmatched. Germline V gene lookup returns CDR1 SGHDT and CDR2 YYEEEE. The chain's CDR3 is CASSLGGAGGITDTQYF. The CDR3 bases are TGTGCCAGCAGCTTGGGCGGCGCGGGAGGAATCACAGATACGCAGTATTTT.

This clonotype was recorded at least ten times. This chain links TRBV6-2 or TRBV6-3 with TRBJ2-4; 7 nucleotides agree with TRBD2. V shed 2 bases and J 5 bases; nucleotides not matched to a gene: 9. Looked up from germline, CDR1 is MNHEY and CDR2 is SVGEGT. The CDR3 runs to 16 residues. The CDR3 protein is CASSYRLAASENIQYF. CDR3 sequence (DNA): TGTGCCAGCAGTTACCGCCTAGCGGCGTCCGAAAACATTCAGTACTTC.